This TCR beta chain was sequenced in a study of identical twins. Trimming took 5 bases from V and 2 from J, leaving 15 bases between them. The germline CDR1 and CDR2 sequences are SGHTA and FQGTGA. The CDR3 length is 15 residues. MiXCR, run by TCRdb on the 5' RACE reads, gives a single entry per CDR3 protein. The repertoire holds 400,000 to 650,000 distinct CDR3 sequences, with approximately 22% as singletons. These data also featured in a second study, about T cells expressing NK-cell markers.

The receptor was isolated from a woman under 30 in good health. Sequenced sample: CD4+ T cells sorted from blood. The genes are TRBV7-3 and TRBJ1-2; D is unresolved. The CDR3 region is CASSPTSAGNYGYTF. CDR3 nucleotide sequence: TGTGCCAGCAGCCCTACCTCGGCGGGCAACTATGGCTACACCTTC.